This TCR beta chain emerged from a study of CD8 T cell repertoires and HIV-1 epitope variants. Measured with immunoSEQ multiplex PCR; TCRdb has only the in-frame clones, and not every one. The table includes about 4,600 clones, 55% to 75% detected once. Study conclusions and caveats: Five clonotypes recognized Nef KF9, one HW9, none TAALDMSHF.

Notes on this clone: Its antigen is undetermined.

Germline CDR1 SGDLS, CDR2 YYNGEE. V lost 2 bases and J lost 2, with 13 bases in between. The CDR3 contains 15 residues. V and J are TRBV9 and TRBJ1-2, with no clear D. Sequenced material: cultured CD8+ T cells derived from PBMCs. The clonotype comes from a male donor with HIV. The CDR3 sequence: CASSVALEDNYGYTF. The CDR3 DNA reads as TGTGCCAGCAGCGTGGCTCTCGAGGACAACTATGGCTACACCTTC.